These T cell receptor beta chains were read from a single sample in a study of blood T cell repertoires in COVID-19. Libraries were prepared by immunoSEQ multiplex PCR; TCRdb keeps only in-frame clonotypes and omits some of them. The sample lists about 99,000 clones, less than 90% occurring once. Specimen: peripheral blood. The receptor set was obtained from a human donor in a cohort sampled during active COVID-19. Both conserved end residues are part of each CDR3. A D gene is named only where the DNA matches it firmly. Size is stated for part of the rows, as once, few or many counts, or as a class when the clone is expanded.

cdr3_aa: CASSQGGRRTDTQYF
cdr3_nt: TGTGCCAGCAGCCAAGGTGGAAGGAGGACAGATACGCAGTATTTT
clone_size: NA
j_call: TRBJ2-3
v_call: TRBV14
d_call: NA
cdr3_length: 15

cdr3_aa: CASSQERRGQYTF
cdr3_nt: TGTGCCAGCAGCCAAGAACGCAGGGGACAGTACACCTTC
clone_size: few
j_call: TRBJ1-2
v_call: TRBV3-1/TRBV3-2
d_call: TRBD1
cdr3_length: 13

cdr3_aa: CASSQSLRSSGNTIYF
cdr3_nt: TGTGCCAGCAGCCAATCTCTACGGAGCTCTGGAAACACCATATATTTT
clone_size: NA
j_call: TRBJ1-3
v_call: TRBV3-1/TRBV3-2
d_call: NA
cdr3_length: 16

cdr3_aa: CASSVAGQRQYF
cdr3_nt: TGTGCCAGCAGCGTAGCGGGACAAAGGCAGTATTTT
clone_size: NA
j_call: TRBJ2-3
v_call: TRBV12-3/TRBV12-4
d_call: TRBD2
cdr3_length: 12

cdr3_aa: CASSLEQTANTGELFF
cdr3_nt: TGTGCCAGCAGCCTAGAGCAAACCGCGAACACCGGGGAGCTGTTTTTT
clone_size: NA
j_call: TRBJ2-2
v_call: TRBV5-5
d_call: NA
cdr3_length: 16

cdr3_aa: CASSLNRGDYGYTF
cdr3_nt: TGTGCCAGCAGCTTAAACCGGGGTGACTATGGCTACACCTTC
clone_size: few
j_call: TRBJ1-2
v_call: TRBV7-9
d_call: NA
cdr3_length: 14

cdr3_aa: CASSPTSGGTYEQYF
cdr3_nt: TGCGCCAGCAGCCCGACTAGCGGGGGCACCTACGAGCAGTACTTC
clone_size: NA
j_call: TRBJ2-7
v_call: TRBV4-3
d_call: TRBD2
cdr3_length: 15

cdr3_aa: CASSFQPTGLITGELFF
cdr3_nt: TGTGCCAGCAGCTTTCAGCCCACGGGACTAATCACCGGGGAGCTGTTTTTT
clone_size: NA
j_call: TRBJ2-2
v_call: TRBV11-2
d_call: TRBD2
cdr3_length: 17

cdr3_aa: CASERESQAISYNEQFF
cdr3_nt: TGTGCCAGCGAGCGGGAGAGCCAGGCAATCTCCTACAATGAGCAGTTCTTC
clone_size: NA
j_call: TRBJ2-1
v_call: TRBV2
d_call: TRBD2
cdr3_length: 17

cdr3_aa: CASSLVRSNNSPLHF
cdr3_nt: TGTGCCAGCAGCTTAGTTCGGTCGAATAATTCACCCCTCCACTTT
clone_size: NA
j_call: TRBJ1-6
v_call: TRBV7-2
d_call: NA
cdr3_length: 15

cdr3_aa: CASSWGAGADTQYF
cdr3_nt: TGCGCCAGCAGTTGGGGAGCGGGAGCAGATACGCAGTATTTT
clone_size: few
j_call: TRBJ2-3
v_call: TRBV10-1
d_call: TRBD2
cdr3_length: 14

cdr3_aa: CASSQGLDYEQYF
cdr3_nt: TGTGCCAGCAGCCAGGGGTTGGACTACGAGCAGTACTTC
clone_size: NA
j_call: TRBJ2-7
v_call: TRBV28
d_call: NA
cdr3_length: 13

cdr3_aa: CASSPRPGLNSPLHF
cdr3_nt: TGTGCCAGCTCACCACGGCCAGGGCTGAATTCACCCCTCCACTTT
clone_size: NA
j_call: TRBJ1-6
v_call: TRBV18
d_call: NA
cdr3_length: 15

cdr3_aa: CASSGATGIDTGELFF
cdr3_nt: TGTGCCAGCAGTGGAGCAACAGGGATTGACACCGGGGAGCTGTTTTTT
clone_size: NA
j_call: TRBJ2-2
v_call: TRBV25-1
d_call: NA
cdr3_length: 16

cdr3_aa: CATSEQGSGELFF
cdr3_nt: TGTGCCACCAGTGAACAGGGGTCCGGGGAGCTGTTTTTT
clone_size: NA
j_call: TRBJ2-2
v_call: TRBV15
d_call: TRBD1
cdr3_length: 13

cdr3_aa: CASKGGGYNSPLHF
cdr3_nt: TGTGCCAGCAAGGGGGGAGGGTATAATTCACCCCTCCACTTT
clone_size: few
j_call: TRBJ1-6
v_call: TRBV28
d_call: NA
cdr3_length: 14

cdr3_aa: CASSQGFGRTDSYGYTF
cdr3_nt: TGCGCCAGCAGTCAGGGCTTTGGGAGGACGGATTCCTATGGCTACACCTTC
clone_size: once
j_call: TRBJ1-2
v_call: TRBV23-1
d_call: NA
cdr3_length: 17

cdr3_aa: CASSFSSRETQYF
cdr3_nt: TGTGCCAGCAGCTTCTCGTCGCGAGAGACCCAGTACTTC
clone_size: NA
j_call: TRBJ2-5
v_call: TRBV7-3
d_call: NA
cdr3_length: 13

cdr3_aa: CASGPSPGQTQYSNQPQHF
cdr3_nt: TGTGCTAGTGGTCCATCGCCGGGACAGACCCAGTATAGCAATCAGCCCCAGCATTTT
clone_size: NA
j_call: TRBJ1-5
v_call: TRBV12-5
d_call: TRBD1
cdr3_length: 19

cdr3_aa: CASRAASGTGRVEAFF
cdr3_nt: TGTGCCAGCAGAGCTGCCTCCGGGACAGGGAGGGTTGAAGCTTTCTTT
clone_size: NA
j_call: TRBJ1-1
v_call: TRBV28
d_call: TRBD1
cdr3_length: 16

cdr3_aa: CASSPGSTDQPQHF
cdr3_nt: TGTGCCAGCAGCCCGGGGTCAACAGATCAGCCCCAGCATTTT
clone_size: NA
j_call: TRBJ1-5
v_call: TRBV5-5
d_call: NA
cdr3_length: 14

cdr3_aa: CASSHPTGLSTEAFF
cdr3_nt: TGCGCCAGCAGCCACCCAACAGGTTTGAGCACTGAAGCTTTCTTT
clone_size: NA
j_call: TRBJ1-1
v_call: TRBV4-1
d_call: NA
cdr3_length: 15

cdr3_aa: CASSPGGTGGYEKLFF
cdr3_nt: TGCGCCAGCAGCCCAGGAGGGACAGGGGGCTATGAAAAACTGTTTTTT
clone_size: NA
j_call: TRBJ1-4
v_call: TRBV5-1
d_call: TRBD1
cdr3_length: 16

cdr3_aa: CATSRDLGYVEQYF
cdr3_nt: TGTGCCACCAGCAGAGATCTAGGATACGTCGAGCAGTACTTC
clone_size: once
j_call: TRBJ2-7
v_call: TRBV15
d_call: NA
cdr3_length: 14

cdr3_aa: CASSVGLAGEYEQFF
cdr3_nt: TGTGCCAGCAGCGTAGGGCTAGCGGGGGAATATGAGCAGTTCTTC
clone_size: NA
j_call: TRBJ2-1
v_call: TRBV9
d_call: TRBD2
cdr3_length: 15

cdr3_aa: CAWQGADTNQPQHF
cdr3_nt: TGTGCCTGGCAGGGGGCGGACACGAATCAGCCCCAGCATTTT
clone_size: NA
j_call: TRBJ1-5
v_call: TRBV30
d_call: TRBD1
cdr3_length: 14

cdr3_aa: CASQPGYGYGYTF
cdr3_nt: TGTGCCAGTCAGCCAGGGTACGGCTATGGCTACACCTTC
clone_size: NA
j_call: TRBJ1-2
v_call: TRBV19
d_call: NA
cdr3_length: 13

cdr3_aa: CASSHEANYGYTF
cdr3_nt: TGTGCCAGCAGCCACGAGGCTAACTATGGCTACACCTTC
clone_size: NA
j_call: TRBJ1-2
v_call: TRBV25-1
d_call: NA
cdr3_length: 13

cdr3_aa: CASNRGGGKAQYF
cdr3_nt: TGTGCCAGCAACCGTGGTGGAGGCAAAGCCCAGTACTTC
clone_size: NA
j_call: TRBJ2-5
v_call: TRBV12-3/TRBV12-4
d_call: NA
cdr3_length: 13

cdr3_aa: CATSDLRRSGDTQYF
cdr3_nt: TGTGCCACCAGTGATTTGAGGAGGTCGGGGGATACGCAGTATTTT
clone_size: NA
j_call: TRBJ2-3
v_call: TRBV24-1
d_call: NA
cdr3_length: 15

cdr3_aa: CASSVEAGEYNEQFF
cdr3_nt: TGTGCCAGCAGCGTAGAAGCGGGGGAGTACAATGAGCAGTTCTTC
clone_size: NA
j_call: TRBJ2-1
v_call: TRBV9
d_call: TRBD2
cdr3_length: 15

cdr3_aa: CASSLSWASYNSPLHF
cdr3_nt: TGTGCCAGCAGCTTGAGCTGGGCCTCCTATAATTCACCCCTCCACTTT
clone_size: NA
j_call: TRBJ1-6
v_call: TRBV7-9
d_call: NA
cdr3_length: 16

cdr3_aa: CASSLIGRVDYGYTF
cdr3_nt: TGTGCCAGCAGTTTAATAGGGCGGGTGGACTATGGCTACACCTTC
clone_size: NA
j_call: TRBJ1-2
v_call: TRBV28
d_call: NA
cdr3_length: 15

cdr3_aa: CASSIRAGKNQPQHF
cdr3_nt: TGTGCCAGTAGTATCCGGGCGGGCAAGAATCAGCCCCAGCATTTT
clone_size: NA
j_call: TRBJ1-5
v_call: TRBV19
d_call: NA
cdr3_length: 15

cdr3_aa: CASSQQSGGAAGELFF
cdr3_nt: TGCGCCAGCAGCCAACAAAGCGGGGGGGCCGCCGGGGAGCTGTTTTTT
clone_size: NA
j_call: TRBJ2-2
v_call: TRBV4-3
d_call: TRBD2
cdr3_length: 16

cdr3_aa: CASSTGTGGSPLHF
cdr3_nt: TGTGCCAGCAGTACCGGGACAGGGGGTTCACCCCTCCACTTT
clone_size: once
j_call: TRBJ1-6
v_call: TRBV6-5
d_call: TRBD1
cdr3_length: 14

cdr3_aa: CASRPSGTSGSGYEQYF
cdr3_nt: TGTGCCAGCCGACCTTCCGGGACTAGCGGGAGTGGCTACGAGCAGTACTTC
clone_size: NA
j_call: TRBJ2-7
v_call: TRBV25-1
d_call: TRBD2
cdr3_length: 17

cdr3_aa: CASSLDIYEQYF
cdr3_nt: TGTGCCAGCAGCCTGGACATCTACGAGCAGTACTTC
clone_size: NA
j_call: TRBJ2-7
v_call: TRBV13
d_call: NA
cdr3_length: 12

cdr3_aa: CASSTGTASTSPLHF
cdr3_nt: TGTGCCAGCAGCACCGGGACAGCGTCTACTTCACCCCTCCACTTT
clone_size: once
j_call: TRBJ1-6
v_call: TRBV5-4
d_call: TRBD1
cdr3_length: 15

cdr3_aa: CASSYRRGVSYEQYF
cdr3_nt: TGTGCCAGCAGTTACCGGCGGGGGGTCTCCTACGAGCAGTACTTC
clone_size: NA
j_call: TRBJ2-7
v_call: TRBV6-2/TRBV6-3
d_call: TRBD2
cdr3_length: 15

cdr3_aa: CATSRATGSPLHF
cdr3_nt: TGTGCCACCAGCAGGGCGACTGGTTCACCCCTCCACTTT
clone_size: NA
j_call: TRBJ1-6
v_call: TRBV15
d_call: NA
cdr3_length: 13

cdr3_aa: CASSSIRSGTQYF
cdr3_nt: TGTGCCAGCAGCTCCATCAGGTCAGGGACCCAGTACTTC
clone_size: NA
j_call: TRBJ2-5
v_call: TRBV27
d_call: NA
cdr3_length: 13

cdr3_aa: CASSTDREHQETQYF
cdr3_nt: TGTGCCAGCAGTACCGACAGGGAACATCAAGAGACCCAGTACTTC
clone_size: NA
j_call: TRBJ2-5
v_call: TRBV2
d_call: TRBD1
cdr3_length: 15

cdr3_aa: CASSPPGTGVDEQYF
cdr3_nt: TGTGCCAGCAGCCCCCCCGGGACAGGGGTCGACGAGCAGTACTTC
clone_size: NA
j_call: TRBJ2-7
v_call: TRBV21-1
d_call: NA
cdr3_length: 15

cdr3_aa: CASRSGHNSNQPQHF
cdr3_nt: TGTGCCAGCAGGTCGGGACACAATAGCAATCAGCCCCAGCATTTT
clone_size: NA
j_call: TRBJ1-5
v_call: TRBV6-5
d_call: NA
cdr3_length: 15

cdr3_aa: CASSQLISGVNEQFF
cdr3_nt: TGTGCCAGCAGCCAATTAATTAGCGGGGTCAATGAGCAGTTCTTC
clone_size: NA
j_call: TRBJ2-1
v_call: TRBV3-1/TRBV3-2
d_call: TRBD2
cdr3_length: 15

cdr3_aa: CASSLRLGTSGIYEQYF
cdr3_nt: TGTGCCAGCAGCTTACGCCTCGGGACTAGCGGTATCTACGAGCAGTACTTC
clone_size: NA
j_call: TRBJ2-7
v_call: TRBV11-2
d_call: TRBD2
cdr3_length: 17